These 27 T cell receptor beta chains originate from one sample sequenced in a study of blood T cell repertoires in COVID-19. Produced via immunoSEQ multiplex PCR; TCRdb's table is partial and in-frame only. Altogether 35,000 to 55,000 clones are present, roughly 88% being singletons, with the ten largest covering 3.7%. Material for sequencing was peripheral blood. Receptors originate from a human donor in a cohort sampled during active COVID-19.

CDR3 region: CASSLGTLGGTEAFF. DNA for the CDR3: TGCGCCAGCAGCTTAGGAACGTTGGGGGGCACTGAAGCTTTCTTT. This rearrangement joins TRBV5-1 to TRBJ1-1; D perhaps matches TRBD1 (5 bases). V dropped 2 bases and J dropped 4 bases, with 15 bases sitting between them. CDR1 is SGHRS, CDR2 YFSETQ, per germline. The length of the CDR3 is 15 residues. The full variable domain, with the rest looked up from reference TRBV5-1 and TRBJ1-1, is KAGVTQTPRYLIKTRGQQVTLSCSPISGHRSVSWYQQTPGQGLQFLFEYFSETQRNKGNFPGRFSGRQFSNSRSEMNVSTLELGDSALYLCASSLGTLGGTEAFFGQGTRLTVV.

The rearrangement uses TRBV5-4 and TRBJ2-1; 9 bases map to TRBD1. CDR3 length: 16 amino acids. CDR1 SGHNT and CDR2 YYREEE come from the germline V gene (reference sequence). V trimming: 3 bases; J trimming: 7 bases; junction bases outside the gene matches: 11. CDR3 in DNA: TGTGCCAGCAGCTCTAACCGGGACAGGGATGGAAATGAGCAGTTCTTC. The encoded protein is CASSSNRDRDGNEQFF.

With regard to this clone: The same CDR3 also results from other DNA sequences found in this sample. The rearrangement links TRBV4-3 to TRBJ2-6, with TRBD1 matching 7 bases. The CDR3 totals 17 residues. Looked up from germline, CDR1 is LGHNA and CDR2 is YSLEER. V was clipped by 4 bases and J by 0 bases; unmatched bases: 6. CDR3 coding DNA: TGCGCCAGCAGCCCCCGTGACAGGGACTCTGGGGCCAACGTCCTGACTTTC. This encodes CASSPRDRDSGANVLTF.

The V gene is TRBV19, the J gene TRBJ2-5; D may be TRBD1 (7 bases). V shed 4 bases and J shed 5 bases, with 20 bases lying between them. The germline CDR1 and CDR2 sequences are LNHDA and SQIVND (reference sequence). This CDR3 has 16 amino acids. The DNA for the CDR3 is TGTGCCAGTAGTACCCCCCGTCGCAGGGGGAGGGAGACCCAGTACTTC. The encoded protein is CASSTPRRRGRETQYF.

The genes are TRBV2 and TRBJ1-2, with D unclear. With 4 bases removed from V and 4 bases from J, the gap between germline ends came to 10 bases. This CDR3 contains 13 residues. Looked up from germline, CDR1 is SNHLY and CDR2 is FYNNEI. The CDR3 loop reads CASSAEGSYGYTF. CDR3 nucleotides: TGTGCCAGCAGTGCCGAGGGCTCCTATGGCTACACCTTC.

The rearrangement uses TRBV19 and TRBJ2-7; 9 bases align to TRBD1. The CDR3 length is 16 residues. Losses at the gene ends were 5 bases for V and 1 base for J; bases not matched to a gene: 9. CDR1 is LNHDA, CDR2 SQIVND, per germline (reference sequence). The chain's CDR3 is CASSLQGARGSYEQYF. In DNA form, the CDR3 reads TGTGCCAGTAGTCTACAGGGGGCTCGGGGTTCCTACGAGCAGTACTTC. Using reference TRBV19 and TRBJ2-7 for the parts outside the CDR3, the full variable domain is DGGITQSPKYLFRKEGQNVTLSCEQNLNHDAMYWYRQDPGQGLRLIYYSQIVNDFQKGDIAEGYSVSREKKESFPLTVTSAQKNPTAFYLCASSLQGARGSYEQYFGPGTRLTVT.

V usage is TRBV6-1 and J usage is TRBJ1-1; TRBD1 agrees at 7 bases. Looked up from germline, CDR1 is MNHNS and CDR2 is SASEGT. The ends lost 3 bases at V and 1 base at J; junction bases unmatched: 8. This CDR3 comprises 16 residues. The CDR3 nucleotides are TGTGCCAGCAGTGACCCACAGGGGTGGGCGAACACTGAAGCTTTCTTT. Translated: CASSDPQGWANTEAFF.

This clone has more than one count but fewer than ten. The chain carries TRBV19 and TRBJ2-7, with 7 positions matching TRBD1. Trimming cost V 9 bases and J 3 bases; bases outside gene matches: 8. The CDR3 consists of 13 residues. Per germline, CDR1 LNHDA and CDR2 SQIVND (reference sequence). CDR3 coding DNA: TGTGCCAGCAGGGCACAGGGGCTCTACGAGCAGTACTTC. This codes for CASRAQGLYEQYF.

The chain employs TRBV30 and TRBJ1-1, with D unclear. V lost 7 bases, J lost 7 bases, and 16 bases lay in between. Germline V gives CDR1 GTSNPN, CDR2 SVGIG (reference sequence). This CDR3 region has 12 residues. The chain's CDR3 is CAYRKERNEAFF. In DNA form, the CDR3 reads TGTGCCTACCGAAAGGAGAGAAATGAAGCTTTCTTT.

This chain uses TRBV10-3 with TRBJ2-7, with D perhaps matching TRBD1 (6 bases). The length of the CDR3 is 14 residues. V lost 10 bases, J lost 1 base, and 17 bases lay in between. Per germline, CDR1 ENHRY and CDR2 SYGVKD. CDR3 in amino acids: CATRPGHQSYEQYF. The CDR3 nucleotides read TGTGCCACCCGCCCGGGACACCAATCCTACGAGCAGTACTTC.

This clone is medium-sized by share. The rearrangement uses TRBV7-9 and TRBJ1-3; D unresolved. Germline V gene lookup returns CDR1 SEHNR and CDR2 FQNEAQ (reference sequence). V dropped 3 bases and J dropped 4 bases, with 4 bases sitting between them. This CDR3 region has 12 residues. The DNA of the CDR3 is TGTGCCAGCAGCTTTGAGGGAAACACCATATATTTT. This sequence encodes CASSFEGNTIYF.

J is TRBJ2-3 and V is TRBV11-2; 9 bases line up with TRBD2. Germline V CDR1 and CDR2: SGHAT, FQNNGV. V gave up 0 bases and J gave up 0 bases; unmatched junction bases: 10. The CDR3 sequence is 19 residues long. CDR3 protein: CASSLDIGAGGRSTDTQYF. CDR3 bases: TGTGCCAGCAGCTTAGATATTGGGGCGGGGGGGCGTAGCACAGATACGCAGTATTTT.

This sequence joins TRBV28 and TRBJ1-3, with a possible D match to TRBD1 (6 bases). This CDR3 comprises 16 residues. V was shortened by 3 bases and J by 0 bases, with 12 bases between the two germline ends. The germline V gene encodes CDR1 MDHEN and CDR2 SYDVKM. This CDR3 is CASSFSAGVSGNTIYF. The CDR3 bases are TGTGCCAGCAGTTTCAGCGCAGGGGTCTCTGGAAACACCATATATTTT.

The chain is built from TRBV9 and TRBJ2-1; TRBD2 matches 11 bases. The CDR3 consists of 17 residues. With 0 bases clipped from V and 2 bases from J, the junction kept 4 bases outside the gene matches. Germline V gene sequence: CDR1 SGDLS, CDR2 YYNGEE. CDR3: CASSVVSSGGAYNEQFF. CDR3 coding DNA: TGTGCCAGCAGCGTAGTAAGTAGCGGGGGGGCCTACAATGAGCAGTTCTTC.

The J gene is TRBJ2-5, the V gene TRBV21-1; the table calls TRBD2, which could not be checked here. TRBV21-1 is a pseudogene. The CDR3 extends over 18 amino acids. The CDR3 reads CASSKVGKGGGPQETQYF. The CDR3 DNA is TGTGCCAGCAGCAAGGTTGGTAAGGGGGGAGGGCCCCAAGAGACCCAGTACTTC.

The rearrangement uses TRBV6-6 and TRBJ2-7; TRBD2 matches at 10 bases. The ends lost 0 bases at V and 7 bases at J; junction bases unmatched: 6. Germline V lookup: CDR1 MNHNY, CDR2 SVGAGI (reference sequence). This CDR3 is built from 15 residues. This chain's CDR3 is CASSYSRGSGGEQYF. CDR3 bases: TGTGCCAGCAGTTACTCTCGGGGTAGCGGGGGGGAGCAGTACTTC.

This chain joins TRBV28 and TRBJ2-7; 8 bases agree with TRBD1. CDR1 is MDHEN, CDR2 SYDVKM, per germline. The V gene end was trimmed by 6 bases and the J gene end by 4 bases; junction bases not matched to a gene: 14. CDR3 size: 16 residues. The CDR3 coding sequence is TGTGCCAGCAGCACCTGGACAGGGACGTTGGTGTACGAGCAGTACTTC. This gives the protein CASSTWTGTLVYEQYF.

This clone was counted a few times. The V call is TRBV5-6, the J call TRBJ2-7, with 8 positions matching TRBD2. Germline V gives CDR1 SGHDT, CDR2 YYEEEE. This CDR3 contains 15 residues. V lost 7 bases, J lost 2 bases, and 11 bases stayed unmatched. The CDR3 sequence: CASLHSGTKAYEQYF. For the CDR3, the DNA is TGTGCCAGCCTACATAGCGGGACGAAAGCCTACGAGCAGTACTTC.

V is TRBV6-5 and J is TRBJ2-3, with 12 bases fitting TRBD2. Trimming cost V 2 bases and J 6 bases; bases outside gene matches: 3. The germline gives CDR1 MNHEY, CDR2 SVGAGI. The CDR3 runs 15 residues. The CDR3 sequence: CASSYRLAGEDTQYF. The CDR3 nucleotides are TGTGCCAGCAGTTACCGACTAGCGGGAGAGGATACGCAGTATTTT.

The V call is TRBV12-3 or TRBV12-4, the J call TRBJ2-3; D gene unclear. V gave up 5 bases and J gave up 3 bases, with 9 bases separating them. The CDR3 spans 13 residues. The CDR3 DNA is TGTGCCAGCAGTCCTCTCCGGACAGATACGCAGTATTTT. Its protein is CASSPLRTDTQYF.

The V gene is TRBV5-1, the J gene TRBJ1-1, with D hard to call. Trimming shortened V by 0 bases and J by 7 bases, and 16 bases separated the two germline ends. The CDR3 length is 15 residues. Germline CDR1 is SGHRS and CDR2 is YFSETQ. This CDR3 is CASSLGSGYGVEAFF. The CDR3 region has the DNA TGCGCCAGCAGCTTGGGGTCGGGGTATGGGGTTGAAGCTTTCTTT.

The chain uses TRBV24-1 and TRBJ1-5; 7 bases align to TRBD1. Germline V gene data show CDR1 as KGHDR and CDR2 as SFDVKD. The CDR3 length is 13 residues. The trim removed 7 bases at V and 7 bases at J, leaving 6 bases unmatched. CDR3 DNA: TGTGCCACCAGCCGACAGGGTTACCAGCCCCAGCATTTT. Translating gives CATSRQGYQPQHF.

The rearrangement uses TRBV7-8 and TRBJ2-7; no clear D. The germline V gene encodes CDR1 SGHVS and CDR2 FQNEAQ. This CDR3 has 13 amino acids. V was trimmed by 1 base and J by 4 bases, leaving 8 bases between them. As DNA, the CDR3 is TGTGCCAGCAGCTTAGTCGGGTTTTACGAGCAGTACTTC. This sequence encodes CASSLVGFYEQYF. Looking up the rest from reference TRBV7-8 and TRBJ2-7 gives the full variable domain: GAGVSQSPRYKVAKRGQDVALRCDPISGHVSLFWYQQALGQGPEFLTYFQNEAQLDKSGLPSDRFFAERPEGSVSTLKIQRTQQEDSAVYLCASSLVGFYEQYFGPGTRLTVT.

The chain couples TRBV6-6 to TRBJ2-7; 7 nucleotides match TRBD1. The V gene end was trimmed by 2 bases and the J gene end by 4 bases; junction bases not matched to a gene: 8. The length of the CDR3 is 15 residues. Germline-derived CDR1 and CDR2 are MNHNY and SVGAGI (reference sequence). This CDR3 is CASSYQGGLGYEQYF. CDR3 nucleotide sequence: TGTGCCAGCAGTTACCAAGGGGGCTTGGGTTACGAGCAGTACTTC.

The V and J genes are TRBV7-9 and TRBJ1-1, with no clear D. Trimming took 5 bases from V and 2 from J, leaving 12 bases between them. Germline V CDR1 and CDR2: SEHNR, FQNEAQ (reference sequence). CDR3 length: 14 amino acids. CDR3 coding DNA: TGTGCCAGCAGCGGTACGGGGTTTAACACTGAAGCTTTCTTT. It encodes CASSGTGFNTEAFF.

The CDR3 DNA reads as TGTGCCAGCAGCCAAGATCGGTCCGGGGGGCTTTGGGAGACCCAGTACTTC. Translation: CASSQDRSGGLWETQYF. The V call is TRBV3-1 (or the pseudogene TRBV3-2), the J call TRBJ2-5; TRBD2 might be the D (7 bases). The CDR3 runs to 17 residues. Germline assignment: CDR1 LGHDT and CDR2 YNNKEL (reference sequence). The V end lost 0 bases, the J end lost 5 bases, and 19 bases lay between the germline ends.

This clone was picked up one time. CDR3 DNA sequence: TGTGCCAGCAGCCCCGGGTCGTTTCCGGGACAGTACTATGGCTACACCTTC. It codes for CASSPGSFPGQYYGYTF. This chain joins TRBV3-1 (or the pseudogene TRBV3-2) and TRBJ1-2, with TRBD1 identical over 7 bases. Germline V gene sequence: CDR1 LGHDT, CDR2 YNNKEL (reference sequence). CDR3 length equals 17 residues. V shed 4 bases and J 3 bases; nucleotides not matched to a gene: 14.